The rows below give T cell receptor beta chains drawn from one sample of a study of control samples from healthy donors and cancer patients. The table came from immunoSEQ multiplex PCR; TCRdb's copy has only in-frame clones and leaves some out. The table lists fewer than 200,000 clones, about 93% of them singletons. Material: blood. Receptor source: a man between 18 and 35 years old in good health. CDR3s include the opening cysteine and the closing phenylalanine or tryptophan. D genes are given only for firm matches. Clone size appears in some rows only: once, few, many, or a class for an expanded clone.

J,V,D,size,CDR3,DNA
TRBJ1-2,TRBV5-1,-,-,CASSLAGQNYGYTF,TGCGCCAGCAGCTTGGCAGGGCAGAACTATGGCTACACCTTC
TRBJ1-2,TRBV2,-,-,CASRYRATYYGYTF,TGTGCCAGCAGATACAGGGCGACCTACTATGGCTACACCTTC
TRBJ1-2,TRBV6-6,TRBD1,-,CATRGTGVDGYTF,TGTGCCACCCGGGGGACAGGGGTGGATGGCTACACCTTC
TRBJ2-5,TRBV10-1,TRBD2,once,CASSAGLAQETQYF,TGCGCCAGCAGCGCAGGACTAGCCCAAGAGACCCAGTACTTC
TRBJ1-4,TRBV29-1,TRBD1,-,CSVAGARGHNEKLFF,TGCAGCGTGGCAGGGGCCAGGGGGCACAATGAAAAACTGTTTTTT
TRBJ2-5,TRBV24-1,TRBD1,-,CATSDPRTGRKETQYF,TGTGCCACCAGTGATCCCCGGACAGGGAGGAAAGAGACCCAGTACTTC
TRBJ2-1,TRBV4-2,TRBD2,-,CASSPGTSQTYNEQFF,TGTGCCAGCAGCCCAGGGACTAGCCAGACCTACAATGAGCAGTTCTTC
TRBJ1-1,TRBV18,TRBD1,-,CASSPDRANTEAFF,TGTGCCAGCTCACCGGACAGGGCGAACACTGAAGCTTTCTTT
TRBJ1-4,TRBV30,-,once,CACIPGPRGREKLFF,TGTGCCTGCATACCAGGGCCCCGAGGACGCGAAAAACTGTTTTTT
TRBJ2-5,TRBV18,-,-,CASSPRGGVQETQYF,TGTGCCAGCTCACCACGCGGAGGGGTCCAAGAGACCCAGTACTTC
TRBJ1-1,TRBV19,-,-,CASIYQGGTEAFF,TGTGCCAGTATCTATCAAGGGGGCACTGAAGCTTTCTTT
TRBJ2-2,TRBV18,-,-,CASSPLILTAVQANTGELFF,TGTGCCAGCTCACCACTTATATTAACGGCAGTACAAGCGAACACCGGGGAGCTGTTTTTT
TRBJ1-6,TRBV2,-,-,CASSIEAYNSPLHF,TGTGCCAGCAGCATCGAGGCTTATAATTCACCCCTCCACTTT
TRBJ1-1,TRBV28,TRBD1,-,CASMTGGTEAFF,TGTGCCAGCATGACAGGGGGCACTGAAGCTTTCTTT
TRBJ1-1,TRBV7-9,-,-,CASSPFGRVGSEAFF,TGTGCCAGCAGCCCCTTTGGCAGGGTGGGTTCTGAAGCTTTCTTT
TRBJ1-1,TRBV29-1,TRBD1,-,CSVVENRGNTEAFF,TGCAGCGTTGTTGAGAACAGGGGGAACACTGAAGCTTTCTTT
TRBJ1-4,TRBV10-3,TRBD1,-,CAISEGDSNEKLFF,TGTGCCATCAGTGAGGGGGACAGTAATGAAAAACTGTTTTTT
TRBJ2-3,TRBV19,TRBD1,-,CASSTPGQGTGDTQYF,TGTGCCAGTAGTACCCCGGGACAGGGGACGGGAGATACGCAGTATTTT
TRBJ1-1,TRBV28,TRBD1,-,CASGPQGANTEAFF,TGTGCCAGCGGACCTCAGGGGGCCAACACTGAAGCTTTCTTT
TRBJ2-1,TRBV18,TRBD1,-,CASSPQGAYEQFF,TGTGCCAGCTCACCTCAGGGGGCCTATGAGCAGTTCTTC
TRBJ1-4,TRBV4-1,-,-,CASSQVSSGLNEKLFF,TGCGCCAGCAGCCAAGTATCGTCGGGGCTTAATGAAAAACTGTTTTTT
TRBJ2-7,TRBV11-2,-,-,CASSARSGDTYEQYF,TGTGCCAGCAGCGCCCGGTCGGGGGACACCTACGAGCAGTACTTC
TRBJ2-3,TRBV27,-,-,CASSPASDTDTQYF,TGTGCCAGCAGTCCGGCTAGCGACACAGATACGCAGTATTTT
TRBJ2-7,TRBV5-1,TRBD2,-,CASSSTSGGSYEQYF,TGCGCCAGCAGCTCGACTAGCGGGGGATCCTACGAGCAGTACTTC
TRBJ2-3,TRBV9,-,-,CASSGGNTDTQYF,TGTGCCAGCAGCGGGGGAAACACAGATACGCAGTATTTT
TRBJ1-6,TRBV6-5,TRBD1,-,CASRWTGMNSPLHF,TGTGCCAGCAGATGGACAGGGATGAATTCACCCCTCCACTTT
TRBJ2-1,TRBV19,-,-,CASGVRGEIGEQFF,TGTGCCAGTGGAGTTAGGGGGGAGATTGGTGAGCAGTTCTTC
TRBJ2-1,TRBV6-5,-,-,CASSYSNHNEQFF,TGTGCCAGCAGTTATAGCAATCACAATGAGCAGTTCTTC
TRBJ1-6,TRBV19,-,once,CASKISGTANSPLHF,TGTGCCAGTAAGATATCAGGAACGGCTAATTCACCCCTCCACTTT
TRBJ1-5,TRBV5-1,-,-,CASSLGRGDNQPQHF,TGCGCCAGCAGCTTGGGACGGGGAGACAATCAGCCCCAGCATTTT
TRBJ1-2,TRBV5-5,-,-,CASSLPPLNGYTF,TGTGCCAGCAGCTTGCCTCCCCTCAATGGCTACACCTTC
TRBJ1-4,TRBV19,-,-,CASSRIVRGEKLFF,TGTGCCAGTAGTCGGATCGTCCGTGGTGAAAAACTGTTTTTT
TRBJ1-2,TRBV2,-,-,CASSQQINYGYTF,TGTGCCAGCAGTCAACAGATTAACTATGGCTACACCTTC
TRBJ2-7,TRBV29-1,TRBD1,-,CSVDKGAGEQYF,TGCAGCGTTGACAAGGGGGCAGGGGAGCAGTACTTC
TRBJ2-7,TRBV7-2,-,-,CASSLRSGAVSYEQYF,TGTGCCAGCAGCTTAAGGTCCGGGGCGGTCTCCTACGAGCAGTACTTC
TRBJ2-4,TRBV7-9,-,-,CASSLVVTGPKNIQYF,TGTGCCAGCAGCTTAGTTGTGACAGGACCCAAAAACATTCAGTACTTC
TRBJ2-4,TRBV3-1/TRBV3-2,-,-,CASSPISFDSGKNIQYF,TGTGCCAGCAGCCCTATTTCTTTTGACAGCGGCAAAAACATTCAGTACTTC
TRBJ1-6,TRBV30,-,-,CAWSAQDNSPLHF,TGTGCCTGGAGTGCACAGGATAATTCACCCCTCCACTTT
TRBJ1-1,TRBV19,-,-,CASSITGMIAFF,TGTGCCAGTAGTATCACAGGGATGATAGCTTTCTTT
TRBJ1-2,TRBV20-1,-,-,CSALNNYGYTF,TGCAGTGCCTTGAATAACTATGGCTACACCTTC
TRBJ2-2,TRBV18,-,-,CASSPSERAWSGELFF,TGTGCCAGCTCACCGAGCGAAAGGGCATGGTCCGGGGAGCTGTTTTTT
TRBJ2-3,TRBV3-1/TRBV3-2,-,-,CASSLMTDTQYF,TGTGCCAGCAGCCTCATGACAGATACGCAGTATTTT
TRBJ1-2,TRBV29-1,-,-,CSVGIRAGYTF,TGCAGCGTTGGCATCCGGGCTGGCTACACCTTC
TRBJ2-3,TRBV9,TRBD1,-,CASSGGTGSIADTQYF,TGTGCCAGCAGCGGAGGGACAGGGAGTATCGCAGATACGCAGTATTTT
TRBJ2-7,TRBV18,-,-,CASSPLEGGHAYEQYF,TGTGCCAGCTCACCACTCGAGGGGGGGCATGCCTACGAGCAGTACTTC
TRBJ2-5,TRBV19,-,once,CASSVNSLETQYF,TGTGCCAGTAGTGTCAATAGTTTGGAGACCCAGTACTTC
TRBJ1-6,TRBV4-1,-,once,CASSRRREGDSPLHF,TGCGCCAGCAGCCGCCGAAGGGAGGGCGATTCACCCCTCCACTTT
TRBJ1-1,TRBV6-5,-,-,CASSLMGGGTEAFF,TGTGCCAGCAGCCTCATGGGGGGGGGCACTGAAGCTTTCTTT
TRBJ2-7,TRBV18,-,-,CASSPPAGNHEQYF,TGTGCCAGCTCACCACCTGCAGGGAACCACGAGCAGTACTTC
TRBJ1-1,TRBV5-1,-,once,CASSPHEGMNTEAFF,TGCGCCAGCAGCCCCCACGAGGGAATGAACACTGAAGCTTTCTTT
TRBJ1-1,TRBV6-1,-,-,CASSEARDRILNTEAFF,TGTGCCAGCAGTGAAGCTCGAGACAGGATCCTGAACACTGAAGCTTTCTTT
TRBJ1-1,TRBV30,TRBD1,-,CAWTPGQGWTEAFF,TGTGCCTGGACGCCGGGACAGGGGTGGACTGAAGCTTTCTTT
TRBJ2-4,TRBV11-2,TRBD2,-,CASSPNGRGGFKNIQYF,TGTGCCAGCAGCCCCAACGGCCGGGGGGGCTTCAAAAACATTCAGTACTTC
TRBJ1-4,TRBV5-1,-,-,CASSSGTNNEKLFF,TGCGCCAGCAGTTCCGGGACAAACAATGAAAAACTGTTTTTT
TRBJ1-1,TRBV5-5,-,-,CASSFYTSNTEAFF,TGTGCCAGCAGCTTCTACACATCGAACACTGAAGCTTTCTTT
TRBJ1-1,TRBV3-1/TRBV3-2,-,-,CASSQDYWGTEAFF,TGTGCCAGCAGCCAAGATTATTGGGGAACTGAAGCTTTCTTT